This TCR beta chain is drawn from a study of CD8 T cells in ankylosing spondylitis. Concerning this clonotype itself: What it binds is unknown.

The CDR3 has 12 amino acids. Study-level points and caveats: Among TCR beta sequences, a motif of 7 to 9 highly homologous variants appeared characteristic of ankylosing spondylitis blood.

Via MiXCR, TCRdb re-called the 5' RACE reads, giving one row per CDR3 protein. The sample holds around 770,000 distinct CDR3 sequences, 12% seen once. The chain employs TRBV21-1 and TRBJ1-2. TRBV21-1 is classified as a pseudogene. The sample taken for sequencing was blood, either unsorted or a sorted T cell fraction (not recorded which). This clonotype originated in a male donor with ankylosing spondylitis. Here the CDR3 DNA reads TGTGCCAGCACCTGGAAGGAAAAGGGCTACACCTTC. Translating gives CASTWKEKGYTF.